Below, 19 T cell receptor beta chains from the same sample are listed, as sequenced in a study of T cell clonality in common variable immunodeficiency. Assay used: immunoSEQ multiplex PCR; TCRdb lists only in-frame clones, some missing. The sample contains tens of thousands of clones, none of them singletons. The sample was peripheral blood mononuclear cells. The receptors originated from a person aged 18 to 70 in good health.

In this sample, this clone turned up many times. The CDR3 end falls 3 residues outside the read, so it is completed with the germline J gene. The V gene is TRBV20-1, the J gene TRBJ1-2, with D possibly matching TRBD1 (5 bases). Trimming pared 5 bases from V and 5 bases from J, leaving 12 bases between. Germline CDR1 is DFQATT and CDR2 is SNEGSKA (reference sequence). The CDR3 consists of 12 residues. The CDR3 region is CSASGRGYGYTF. The DNA read from the CDR3 is TGCAGTGCTTCGGGACGGGGGTATGGC.

This clone appeared many times. The sequence runs out 3 residues before the end of the CDR3; the remainder is reconstructed from the germline J gene. The chain uses TRBV5-1 and TRBJ2-3, with D perhaps matching TRBD2 (6 bases). Trimming removed 7 bases from V and 4 bases from J, with 10 bases in between. Germline V lookup: CDR1 SGHRS, CDR2 YFSETQ. The CDR3 is 12 residues long. The CDR3 DNA, read in part, is TGCGCCAGCCTAGGGGAGGCAGATACG. Protein sequence: CASLGEADT. The full-length CDR3 reads as CASLGEADTQYF.

This clone was seen at least ten times. With the read ending 3 residues before the CDR3 end, the germline J gene is used to fill in that end. The chain has TRBV4-1 and TRBJ2-2; 11 bases match TRBD2. V lost 4 bases and J lost 4; bases outside the gene matches: 8. CDR1 and CDR2 from the germline V gene are MGHRA and YSYEKL. This CDR3 has 17 amino acids. The sequenced part of the CDR3 DNA is TGCGCCAGCAGCCGATTATTAGCGGGGGGGCCCACCGGGGAG. Residues: CASSRLLAGGPTGE. The entire CDR3 is CASSRLLAGGPTGELFF.

There are many counts of this clone. The read ends 3 residues before the CDR3 terminus; that terminus is restored from the germline J gene. The gene calls are TRBV6-2 or TRBV6-3 and TRBJ1-1; D is unclear. The CDR3 contains 14 residues. From germline, CDR1 is MNHEY and CDR2 SVGEGT. Trimming took 8 bases from V and 0 from J, leaving 13 bases between them. The CDR3 region is CASLESGMNTEAFF. CDR3 DNA, as far as it was read: TGTGCCAGCCTTGAGTCGGGGATGAACACTGAA.

There are many counts of this clone. The read finishes 3 residues shy of the CDR3 end, and the germline J gene is used to complete it. This sequence joins TRBV5-1 and TRBJ2-5; D remains unclear. The CDR3 runs 13 residues. The germline V and J ends were trimmed by 2 bases and 1 base, with 6 bases remaining between them. CDR1 SGHRS and CDR2 YFSETQ come from the germline V gene. CDR3: CASSLQSQETQYF. Partial CDR3 DNA: TGCGCCAGCAGCTTACAGTCCCAAGAGACC. Looking up the rest from reference TRBV5-1 and TRBJ2-5 gives the full variable domain: KAGVTQTPRYLIKTRGQQVTLSCSPISGHRSVSWYQQTPGQGLQFLFEYFSETQRNKGNFPGRFSGRQFSNSRSEMNVSTLELGDSALYLCASSLQSQETQYFGPGTRLLVL.

As for this clone: The sequence runs out 3 residues before the end of the CDR3; the remainder is reconstructed from the germline J gene. The chain employs TRBV18 and TRBJ1-2, with unresolved D. This CDR3 comprises 16 residues. Germline CDR1 reads KGHSH; CDR2 reads LQKENI. CDR3 DNA, as far as it was read: TGTGCCAGCTCACCACTGTCTAGCGGGAGTCCTAACGAC. Translated, it gives CASSPLSSGSPND. The entire CDR3 protein is CASSPLSSGSPNDYTF.

This clone was seen repeatedly, ten times or more. The CDR3 end falls 3 residues outside the read, so it is completed with the germline J gene. The chain has TRBV4-1 and TRBJ2-3; TRBD2 matches 7 bases. In germline, CDR1 is MGHRA, CDR2 YSYEKL. The CDR3 covers 14 residues. V shed 3 bases and J 4 bases; nucleotides not matched to a gene: 4. The covered CDR3 bases are TGCGCCAGCAGCCAGACTAGCTCGGCAGATACG. Protein sequence: CASSQTSSADT. The entire CDR3 is CASSQTSSADTQYF.

On this clone: The read ends 3 residues early relative to the CDR3; the germline J gene fills the gap. V is TRBV11-2 and J is TRBJ2-7; tentatively, D is TRBD2 (6 bases). Trimming shortened V by 4 bases and J by 0 bases, and 10 bases separated the two germline ends. The germline V gene encodes CDR1 SGHAT and CDR2 FQNNGV. This CDR3 is 14 amino acids long. Incomplete CDR3 DNA: TGTGCCAGCAGCTCTCTCGGGGGCTCCTACGAG. It encodes CASSSLGGSYE. The CDR3 as a whole reads CASSSLGGSYEQYF.

Many counts were recorded for this clone. Read sequence stops 3 residues before the CDR3 end, and the germline J gene provides the missing end. The chain carries TRBV6-4 and TRBJ1-5, with unresolved D. V lost 3 bases and J lost 6, with 12 bases in between. Germline loops: CDR1 MRHNA, CDR2 SNTAGT. This CDR3 is built from 14 residues. The sequenced CDR3 bases are TGTGCCAGCAGTGAGTTCGGGGAGGGTCAGCCC. Translating it yields CASSEFGEGQP. The full-length CDR3 reads as CASSEFGEGQPQHF.

This clone was detected many times. The CDR3 extends 3 residues past the end of the read, so its final part is completed from the germline J gene. The chain is built from TRBV20-1 and TRBJ1-1; 8 bases agree with TRBD1. The CDR3 length is 18 residues. Looked up from germline, CDR1 is DFQATT and CDR2 is SNEGSKA (reference sequence). The junction had 17 bases not matched to a gene; V was cut back by 0 bases and J by 5 bases. CDR3 region: CSARDRLPTGGSRTEAFF. The CDR3 DNA, read in part, is TGCAGTGCTAGAGATCGGCTTCCAACAGGGGGAAGTCGGACTGAA.

This clone occurred a few times. The read halts 3 residues ahead of the CDR3 end, with the missing end drawn from the germline J gene. The chain uses TRBV18 and TRBJ1-2; D is possibly TRBD1 (5 bases). The CDR3 is made up of 19 amino acids. CDR1 is KGHSH and CDR2 is LQKENI in the germline V gene. The covered CDR3 bases are TGTGCCAGCTCACCACCGGGACTAGCGGGAGCATTAGCCAAAAACATC. Translation: CASSPPGLAGALAKNI. The full CDR3 is CASSPPGLAGALAKNIYTF.

This clone was seen ten or more times. The CDR3 spells CASTPGEASGTYEQYF. The sequenced part of the CDR3 DNA is TGTGCCAGCACCCCAGGGGAGGCTAGCGGAACCTACGAG. The chain combines TRBV12-3 or TRBV12-4 with TRBJ2-7; maybe TRBD2 (7 bases). The read halts 3 residues ahead of the CDR3 end, with the missing end drawn from the germline J gene. V was shortened by 7 bases and J by 2 bases, with 21 bases between the two germline ends. CDR3 length equals 16 residues.

In its sample, this clone was seen many times. The CDR3 end lies 3 residues beyond the end of the read and is filled in from the germline J gene. The chain joins TRBV7-9 to TRBJ1-2, with 7 nucleotides matching TRBD1. The V gene's germline CDR1 is SEHNR and CDR2 FQNEAQ (reference sequence). The V and J ends lost 7 bases and 0 bases, in that order; junction bases with no gene match: 8. CDR3 length equals 15 residues. The CDR3 protein is CASNDGDSPNYGYTF. CDR3 DNA, as far as it was read: TGTGCCAGCAACGATGGGGACAGCCCTAACTATGGC.

This clone has a count of ten or more. Sequence at one end of the junction differs from germline and may be a read error. The missing CDR3 end, 3 residues past where the read stops, is filled in from the germline J gene. The chain uses TRBV4-2 and TRBJ1-5; the match to TRBD1 covers 7 bases. Germline V gives CDR1 LGHNA, CDR2 YNFKEQ. This CDR3 spans 18 amino acids. Here the CDR3 reads CASSQERPYRGSNQPQHF. CDR3 DNA, as far as it was read: TGCGCCAGCAGCCAAGAGAGGCCCTACAGGGGAAGCAATCAGCCC.

The sample holds many counts of this clone. The missing CDR3 end, 3 residues past where the read stops, is filled in from the germline J gene. The rearrangement joins TRBV6-2 or TRBV6-3 to TRBJ2-1, with 9 positions matching TRBD2. Germline-derived CDR1 and CDR2 are MNHEY and SVGEGT. The CDR3 is made up of 14 amino acids. V was clipped by 2 bases and J by 7 bases; unmatched bases: 3. CDR3 protein: CASSYGTSHNEQFF. The part of the CDR3 DNA that was read is TGTGCCAGCAGTTACGGGACTAGCCATAATGAG.

This clone was recorded many times. Coverage ceases 3 residues before the CDR3 finishes, and the germline J gene fills in the end. The chain is built from TRBV5-1 and TRBJ2-1; D may be TRBD2 (6 bases). This CDR3 is built from 15 residues. From germline, CDR1 is SGHRS and CDR2 YFSETQ. V lost 6 bases and J 6 bases, leaving 19 bases between the germline ends. CDR3 region: CASTPGWRGPNEQFF. Incomplete CDR3 DNA: TGCGCCAGCACCCCCGGTTGGCGGGGCCCCAATGAG.

This clone showed up many times. The observed sequence ends 3 residues before the CDR3 terminus, with the missing tail filled in from the germline J gene. The V call is TRBV10-3, the J call TRBJ2-3; 8 bases are a match to TRBD1. The germline CDR1 and CDR2 sequences are ENHRY and SYGVKD. The CDR3 has 13 residues. CDR3 protein: CAISRTGKKTQYF. CDR3 DNA, as far as it was read: TGTGCCATCAGCCGGACAGGGAAGAAGACG.

This clone was seen many times. The read ends 3 residues shy of where the CDR3 ends; the end is completed using the germline J gene. This rearrangement joins TRBV12-3 or TRBV12-4 to TRBJ2-2, with a tentative D call TRBD2 (6 bases). CDR3 size: 16 residues. Trimming stripped 5 bases from V and 1 base from J, with 14 bases between. The CDR3 loop is CASSPRRRVNTGELFF. The CDR3 bases that were read are TGTGCCAGCAGTCCCCGCAGGAGGGTGAACACCGGGGAG.

At least ten counts were recorded for this clone. The read gets to within 3 residues of the CDR3 end, and the germline J gene fills in the rest. The chain carries TRBV5-4 and TRBJ2-3; 9 nucleotides align to TRBD2. Germline V gene sequence: CDR1 SGHNT, CDR2 YYREEE (reference sequence). The CDR3 sequence is 14 residues long. CDR3 DNA (partial): TGTGCCAGCCACAAACGCGGGGGGGCGGAAACG. Translation gives CASHKRGGAET. The whole CDR3 protein is CASHKRGGAETQYF.